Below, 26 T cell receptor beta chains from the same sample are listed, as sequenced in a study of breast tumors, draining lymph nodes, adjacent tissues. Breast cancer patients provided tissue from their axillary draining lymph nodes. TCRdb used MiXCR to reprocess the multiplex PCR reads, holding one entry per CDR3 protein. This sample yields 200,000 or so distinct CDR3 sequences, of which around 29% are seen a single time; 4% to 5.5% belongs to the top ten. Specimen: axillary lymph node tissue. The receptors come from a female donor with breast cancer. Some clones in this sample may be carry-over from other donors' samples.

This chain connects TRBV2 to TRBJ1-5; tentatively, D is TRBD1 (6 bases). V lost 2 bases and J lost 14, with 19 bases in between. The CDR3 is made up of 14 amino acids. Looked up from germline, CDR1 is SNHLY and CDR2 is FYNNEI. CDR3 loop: CASSEMSGVNYEHF. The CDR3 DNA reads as TGTGCCAGCAGTGAAATGTCAGGGGTTAACTACGAGCATTTT.

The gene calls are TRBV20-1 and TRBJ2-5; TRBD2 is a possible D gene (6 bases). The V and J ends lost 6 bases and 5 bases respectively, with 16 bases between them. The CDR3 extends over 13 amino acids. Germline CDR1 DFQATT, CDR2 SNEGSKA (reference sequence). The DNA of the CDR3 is TGCAGTGCGGGGGTATCGGGGAGGGAGACCCAGTACTTC. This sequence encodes CSAGVSGRETQYF.

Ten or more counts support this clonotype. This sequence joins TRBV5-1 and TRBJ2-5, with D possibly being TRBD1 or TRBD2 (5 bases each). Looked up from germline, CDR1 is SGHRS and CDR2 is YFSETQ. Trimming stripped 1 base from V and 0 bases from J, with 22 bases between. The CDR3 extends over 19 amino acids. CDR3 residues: CASSLPRDPPGPNQETQYF. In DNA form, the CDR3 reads TGCGCCAGCAGCTTGCCCAGGGACCCACCGGGACCCAACCAAGAGACCCAGTACTTC. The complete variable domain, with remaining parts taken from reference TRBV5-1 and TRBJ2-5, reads KAGVTQTPRYLIKTRGQQVTLSCSPISGHRSVSWYQQTPGQGLQFLFEYFSETQRNKGNFPGRFSGRQFSNSRSEMNVSTLELGDSALYLCASSLPRDPPGPNQETQYFGPGTRLLVL.

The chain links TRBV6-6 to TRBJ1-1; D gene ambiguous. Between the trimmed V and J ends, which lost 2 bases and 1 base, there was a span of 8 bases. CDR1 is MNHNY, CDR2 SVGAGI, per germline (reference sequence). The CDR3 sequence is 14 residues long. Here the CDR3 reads CASSYPTENTEAFF. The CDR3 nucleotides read TGTGCCAGCAGTTACCCCACAGAGAACACTGAAGCTTTCTTT.

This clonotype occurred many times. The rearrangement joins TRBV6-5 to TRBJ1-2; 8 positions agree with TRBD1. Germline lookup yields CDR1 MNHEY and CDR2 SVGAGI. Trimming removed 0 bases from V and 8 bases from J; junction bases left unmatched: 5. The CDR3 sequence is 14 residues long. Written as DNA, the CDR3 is TGTGCCAGCAGTTACTCGACAGGGGCAAGAGGCTACACCTTC. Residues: CASSYSTGARGYTF.

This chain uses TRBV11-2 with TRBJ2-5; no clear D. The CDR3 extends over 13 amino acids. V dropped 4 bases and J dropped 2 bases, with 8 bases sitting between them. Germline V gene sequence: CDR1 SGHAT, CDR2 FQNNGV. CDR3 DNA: TGTGCCAGCAGCTCGTTCCTACAAGAGACCCAGTACTTC. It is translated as CASSSFLQETQYF.

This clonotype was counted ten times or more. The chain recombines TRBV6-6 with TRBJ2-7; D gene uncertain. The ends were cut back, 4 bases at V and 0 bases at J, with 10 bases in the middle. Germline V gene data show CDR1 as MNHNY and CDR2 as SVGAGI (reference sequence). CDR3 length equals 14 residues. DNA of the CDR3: TGTGCCAGCAGTTTAACGGCCCCCTCCTACGAGCAGTACTTC. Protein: CASSLTAPSYEQYF.

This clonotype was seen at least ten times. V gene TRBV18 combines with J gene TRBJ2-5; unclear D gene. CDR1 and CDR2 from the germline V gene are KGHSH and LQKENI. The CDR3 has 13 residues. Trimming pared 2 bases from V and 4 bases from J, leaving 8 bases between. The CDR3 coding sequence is TGTGCCAGCTCACCAGGGATGAGAGAGACCCAGTACTTC. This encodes CASSPGMRETQYF.

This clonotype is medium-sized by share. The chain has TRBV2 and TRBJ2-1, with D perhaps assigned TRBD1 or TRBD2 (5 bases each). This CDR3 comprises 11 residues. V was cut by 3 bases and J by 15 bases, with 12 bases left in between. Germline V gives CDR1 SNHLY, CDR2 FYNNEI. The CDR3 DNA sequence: TGTGCCAGCAGTGAGGAGGTTGGGGGGTTCTTC. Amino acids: CASSEEVGGFF.

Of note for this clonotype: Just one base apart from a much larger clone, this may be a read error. DNA of the CDR3: TGCAGTGCTAGAGGGGACAGGGGTGGCGCCTACGAGCAGTACTTC. It is translated as CSARGDRGGAYEQYF. The chain is built from TRBV20-1 and TRBJ2-7; 10 bases match TRBD1. The V gene end was trimmed by 1 base and the J gene end by 2 bases; junction bases not matched to a gene: 5. There are 15 residues in the CDR3. Germline lookup yields CDR1 DFQATT and CDR2 SNEGSKA (reference sequence).

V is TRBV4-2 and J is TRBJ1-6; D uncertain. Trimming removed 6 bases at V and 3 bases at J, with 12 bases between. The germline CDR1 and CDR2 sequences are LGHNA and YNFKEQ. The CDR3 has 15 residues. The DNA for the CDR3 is TGTGCCAGCAGACCTCAGACTAGCTATAATTCACCCCTCCACTTT. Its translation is CASRPQTSYNSPLHF.

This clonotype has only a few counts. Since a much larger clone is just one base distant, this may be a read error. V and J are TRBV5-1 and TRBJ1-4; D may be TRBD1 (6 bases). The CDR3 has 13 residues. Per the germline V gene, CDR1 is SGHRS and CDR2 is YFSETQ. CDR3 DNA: TGCGCCAGCAGCTTGGCGACAGGCGAAAACCTGTTTTTT. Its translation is CASSLATGENLFF.

For the CDR3, the DNA is TGCGCCAGCAGCTTAACACTAGCGGACTCCTCCTACGAGCAGTACTTC. Amino acid sequence: CASSLTLADSSYEQYF. The chain couples TRBV5-1 to TRBJ2-7; 8 bases are a match to TRBD2. V shed 2 bases and J 0 bases; nucleotides not matched to a gene: 7. The CDR3 loop spans 16 amino acids. Germline CDR1 SGHRS, CDR2 YFSETQ.

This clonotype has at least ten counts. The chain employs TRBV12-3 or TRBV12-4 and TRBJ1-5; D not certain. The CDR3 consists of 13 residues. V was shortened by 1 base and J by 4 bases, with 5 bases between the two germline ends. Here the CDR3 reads CASSLGRNQPQHF. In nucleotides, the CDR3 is TGTGCCAGCAGTTTAGGCAGAAATCAGCCCCAGCATTTT.

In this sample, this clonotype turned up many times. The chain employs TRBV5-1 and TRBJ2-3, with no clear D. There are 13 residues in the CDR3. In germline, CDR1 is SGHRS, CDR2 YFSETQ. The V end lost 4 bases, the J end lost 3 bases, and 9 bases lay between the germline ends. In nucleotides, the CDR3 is TGCGCCAGCAGCGGGGTTAGTACAGATACGCAGTATTTT. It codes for CASSGVSTDTQYF.

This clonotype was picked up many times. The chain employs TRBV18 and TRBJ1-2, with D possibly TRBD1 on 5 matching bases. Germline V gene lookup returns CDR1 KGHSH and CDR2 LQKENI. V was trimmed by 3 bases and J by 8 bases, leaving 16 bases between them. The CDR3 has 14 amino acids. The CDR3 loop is CASSPRDGDRGYTF. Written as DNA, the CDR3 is TGTGCCAGCTCACCCCGGGACGGCGATCGGGGCTACACCTTC.

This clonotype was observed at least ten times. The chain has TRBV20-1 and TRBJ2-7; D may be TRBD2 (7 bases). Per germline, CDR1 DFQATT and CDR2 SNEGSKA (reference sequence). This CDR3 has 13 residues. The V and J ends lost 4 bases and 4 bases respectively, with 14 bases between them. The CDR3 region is CSAKGGIGYEQYF. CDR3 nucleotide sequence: TGCAGTGCTAAGGGGGGGATCGGTTACGAGCAGTACTTC.

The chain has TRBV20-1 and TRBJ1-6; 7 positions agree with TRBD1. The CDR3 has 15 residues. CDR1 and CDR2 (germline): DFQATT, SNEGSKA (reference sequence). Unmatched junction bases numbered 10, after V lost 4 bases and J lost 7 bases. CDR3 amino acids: CSATGGGDSNSPLHF. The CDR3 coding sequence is TGCAGTGCTACCGGGGGGGGGGACAGCAATTCACCCCTCCACTTT.

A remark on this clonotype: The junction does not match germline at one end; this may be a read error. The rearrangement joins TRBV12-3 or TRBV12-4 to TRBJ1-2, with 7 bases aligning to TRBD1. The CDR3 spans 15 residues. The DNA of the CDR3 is TGTGCCAGCAGTTTAGGGGCCAGGGGGAGCGTTGGCTACGCCTTC. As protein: CASSLGARGSVGYAF.

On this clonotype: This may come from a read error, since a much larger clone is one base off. CDR3 nucleotides: TGTGCCAGCAGCTTGGAAGGGTTAGGGGGAGGCTCCTACGAGCAGTACTTC. This codes for CASSLEGLGGGSYEQYF. The V call is TRBV5-4, the J call TRBJ2-7, with D tentatively TRBD1 or TRBD2 (6 bases each). This CDR3 is built from 17 residues. Germline lookup yields CDR1 SGHNT and CDR2 YYREEE (reference sequence). V was pared by 0 bases and J by 0 bases, with 16 bases between.

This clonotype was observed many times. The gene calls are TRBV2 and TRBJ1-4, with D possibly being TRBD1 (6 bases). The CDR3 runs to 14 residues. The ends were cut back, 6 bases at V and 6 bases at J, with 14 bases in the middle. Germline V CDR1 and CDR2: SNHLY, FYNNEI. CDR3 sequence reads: CASRNREGDEKLFF. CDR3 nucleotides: TGTGCCAGCAGGAACAGGGAGGGGGATGAAAAACTGTTTTTT.

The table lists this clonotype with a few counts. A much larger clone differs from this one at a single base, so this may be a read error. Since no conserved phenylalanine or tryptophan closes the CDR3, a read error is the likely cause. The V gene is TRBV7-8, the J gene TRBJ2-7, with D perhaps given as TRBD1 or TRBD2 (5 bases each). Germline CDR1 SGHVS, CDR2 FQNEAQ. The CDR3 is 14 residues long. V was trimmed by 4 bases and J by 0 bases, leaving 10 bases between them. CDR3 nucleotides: TGTGCCAGCAGCTGGGGACGGACCTCCTACGAGCAGTACCTC. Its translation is CASSWGRTSYEQYL.

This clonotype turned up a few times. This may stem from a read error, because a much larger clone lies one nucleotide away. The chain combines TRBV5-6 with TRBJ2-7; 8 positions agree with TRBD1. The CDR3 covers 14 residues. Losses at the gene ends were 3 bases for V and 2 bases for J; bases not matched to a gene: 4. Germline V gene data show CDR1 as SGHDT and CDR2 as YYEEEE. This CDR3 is CASSSGQATYEQYF. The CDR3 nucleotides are TGTGCCAGCAGCTCGGGACAGGCTACCTACGAGCAGTACTTC.

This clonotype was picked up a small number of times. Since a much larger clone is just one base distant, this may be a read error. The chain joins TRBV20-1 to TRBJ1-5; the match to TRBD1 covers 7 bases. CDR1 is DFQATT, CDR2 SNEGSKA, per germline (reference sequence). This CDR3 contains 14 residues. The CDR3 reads CSALDRILNPPQHF. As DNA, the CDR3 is TGCAGTGCTTTGGACAGGATCCTCAATCCGCCCCAGCATTTT.

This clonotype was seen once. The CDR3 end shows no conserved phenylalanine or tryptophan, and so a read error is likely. The DNA of the CDR3 is TGTGCCACCCAAACGGGGGCCACCTACAGTGAGCAGTTCTTG. This codes for CATQTGATYSEQFL. The chain employs TRBV7-2 and TRBJ2-1; D might be TRBD1 or TRBD2, each matching 6 bases. Germline loops: CDR1 SGHTA, CDR2 FQGNSA. The CDR3 is 14 amino acids.

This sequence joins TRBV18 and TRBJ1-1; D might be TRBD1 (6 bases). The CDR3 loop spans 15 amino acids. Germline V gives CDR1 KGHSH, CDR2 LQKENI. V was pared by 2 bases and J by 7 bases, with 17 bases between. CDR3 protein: CASSPSRSDSREAFF. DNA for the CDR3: TGTGCCAGCTCACCATCTCGGTCGGACAGCCGTGAAGCTTTCTTT.